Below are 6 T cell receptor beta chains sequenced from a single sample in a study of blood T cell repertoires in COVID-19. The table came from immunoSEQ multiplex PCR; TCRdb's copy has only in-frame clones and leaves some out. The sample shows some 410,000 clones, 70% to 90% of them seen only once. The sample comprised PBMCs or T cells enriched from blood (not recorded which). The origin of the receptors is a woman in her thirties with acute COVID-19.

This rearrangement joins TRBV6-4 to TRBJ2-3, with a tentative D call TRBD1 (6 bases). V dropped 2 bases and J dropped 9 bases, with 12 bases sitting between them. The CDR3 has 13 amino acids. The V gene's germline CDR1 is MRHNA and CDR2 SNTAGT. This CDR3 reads CASSDQGQGTQYF. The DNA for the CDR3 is TGTGCCAGCAGTGACCAGGGGCAGGGGACGCAGTATTTT.

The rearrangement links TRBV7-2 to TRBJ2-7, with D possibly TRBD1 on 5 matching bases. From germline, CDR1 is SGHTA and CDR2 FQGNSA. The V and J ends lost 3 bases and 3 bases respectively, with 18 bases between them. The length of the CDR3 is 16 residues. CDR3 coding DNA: TGTGCCAGCAGCTTCGACTTTATGAGACAGTTCTACGAGCAGTACTTC. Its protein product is CASSFDFMRQFYEQYF.

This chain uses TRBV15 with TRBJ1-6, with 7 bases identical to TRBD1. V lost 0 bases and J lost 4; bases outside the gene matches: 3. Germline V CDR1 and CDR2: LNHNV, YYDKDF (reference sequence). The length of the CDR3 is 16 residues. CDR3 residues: CATSRDRGQYNSPLHF. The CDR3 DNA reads TGTGCCACCAGCAGAGATAGGGGACAGTATAATTCACCCCTCCACTTT.

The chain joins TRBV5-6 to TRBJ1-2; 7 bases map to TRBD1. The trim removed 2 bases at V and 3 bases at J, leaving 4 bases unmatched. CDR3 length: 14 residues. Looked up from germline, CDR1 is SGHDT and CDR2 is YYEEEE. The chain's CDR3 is CASSFDRADYGYTF. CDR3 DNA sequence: TGTGCCAGCAGCTTCGACAGGGCCGACTATGGCTACACCTTC.

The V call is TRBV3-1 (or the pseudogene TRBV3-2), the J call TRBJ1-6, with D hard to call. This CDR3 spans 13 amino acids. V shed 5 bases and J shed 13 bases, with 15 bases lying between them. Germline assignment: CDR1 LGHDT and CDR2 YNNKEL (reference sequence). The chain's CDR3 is CASSVRSISPLHF. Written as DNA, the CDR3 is TGTGCCAGCAGCGTCCGATCTATTTCCCCCCTCCACTTT.

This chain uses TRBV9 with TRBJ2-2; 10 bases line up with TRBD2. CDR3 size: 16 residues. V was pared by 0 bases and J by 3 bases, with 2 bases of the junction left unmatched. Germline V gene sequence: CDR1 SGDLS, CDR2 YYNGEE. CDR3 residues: CASSVALAGDTGELFF. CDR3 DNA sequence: TGTGCCAGCAGCGTAGCTCTAGCGGGGGACACCGGGGAGCTGTTTTTT. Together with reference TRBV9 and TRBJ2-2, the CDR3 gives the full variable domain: DSGVTQTPKHLITATGQRVTLRCSPRSGDLSVYWYQQSLDQGLQFLIQYYNGEERAKGNILERFSAQQFPDLHSELNLSSLELGDSALYFCASSVALAGDTGELFFGEGSRLTVL.